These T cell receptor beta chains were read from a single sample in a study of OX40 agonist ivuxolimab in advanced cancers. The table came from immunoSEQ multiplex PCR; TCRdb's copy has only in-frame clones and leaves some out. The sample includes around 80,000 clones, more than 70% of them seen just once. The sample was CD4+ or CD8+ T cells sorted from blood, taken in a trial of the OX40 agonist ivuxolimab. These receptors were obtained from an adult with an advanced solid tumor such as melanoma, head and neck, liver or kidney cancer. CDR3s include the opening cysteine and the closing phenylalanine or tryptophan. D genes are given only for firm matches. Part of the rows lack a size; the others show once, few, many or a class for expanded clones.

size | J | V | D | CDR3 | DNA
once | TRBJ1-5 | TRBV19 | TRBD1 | CASSIGQENQPQHF | TGTGCCAGTAGTATTGGACAGGAAAATCAGCCCCAGCATTTT
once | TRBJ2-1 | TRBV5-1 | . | CASSLAGFNNEQFF | TGCGCCAGCAGCTTGGCGGGGTTCAATAATGAGCAGTTCTTC
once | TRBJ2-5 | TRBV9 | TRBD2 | CASSMGLAGGGQETQYF | TGTGCCAGCAGCATGGGACTAGCGGGAGGGGGACAAGAGACCCAGTACTTC
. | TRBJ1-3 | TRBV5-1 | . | CASSLEGISGNTIYF | TGCGCCAGCAGCTTGGAGGGCATCTCTGGAAACACCATATATTTT
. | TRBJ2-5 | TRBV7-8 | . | CASSFSRWTQETQYF | TGTGCCAGCAGCTTTAGTAGATGGACCCAGGAGACCCAGTACTTC
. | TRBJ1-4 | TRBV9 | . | CASSSAAGQRRANEKLFF | TGTGCCAGCAGCTCCGCCGCGGGACAAAGGCGAGCTAATGAAAAACTGTTTTTT
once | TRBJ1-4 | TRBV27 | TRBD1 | CATPPGRDRGLATNEKLFF | TGTGCCACTCCACCCGGCCGGGACAGGGGGCTTGCAACTAATGAAAAACTGTTTTTT
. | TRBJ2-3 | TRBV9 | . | CASSTRTFPDTQYF | TGTGCCAGCAGCACCCGGACATTCCCAGATACGCAGTATTTT
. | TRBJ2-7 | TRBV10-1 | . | CASSETGSYEQYF | TGCGCCAGCAGTGAAACAGGATCCTACGAGCAGTACTTC
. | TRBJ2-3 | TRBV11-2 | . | CASSLGSLESTDTQYF | TGTGCCAGCAGCTTGGGGTCACTAGAGAGCACAGATACGCAGTATTTT
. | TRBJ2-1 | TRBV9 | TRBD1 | CASSVGQGANNEQFF | TGTGCCAGCAGCGTAGGACAGGGGGCTAACAATGAGCAGTTCTTC
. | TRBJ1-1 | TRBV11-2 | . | CASSAFRALNTEAFF | TGTGCCAGCAGCGCATTTAGGGCACTGAACACTGAAGCTTTCTTT
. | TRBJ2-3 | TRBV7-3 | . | CASSPLAAVDTQYF | TGTGCCAGCAGCCCCCTGGCGGCCGTTGATACGCAGTATTTT
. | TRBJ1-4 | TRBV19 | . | CASSIQGATNEKLFF | TGTGCCAGTAGTATCCAGGGCGCAACTAATGAAAAACTGTTTTTT
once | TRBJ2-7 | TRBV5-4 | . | CASSPGASGAIWQYF | TGTGCCAGCAGCCCGGGGGCTAGCGGAGCTATATGGCAGTACTTC
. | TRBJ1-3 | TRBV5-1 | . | CASSWSGTSEDTIYF | TGCGCCAGCAGCTGGTCAGGGACCTCCGAGGACACCATATATTTT
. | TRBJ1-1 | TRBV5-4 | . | CASSLSGSSSTEAFF | TGTGCCAGCAGCTTGTCCGGCAGCTCGAGCACTGAAGCTTTCTTT
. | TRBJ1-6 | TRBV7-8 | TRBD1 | CATRDRGPWSSYNSPLHF | TGTGCCACCCGGGACAGGGGGCCCTGGAGCTCCTATAATTCACCCCTCCACTTT
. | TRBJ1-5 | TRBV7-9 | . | CASSRDNSNQPQHF | TGTGCCAGCAGCCGAGACAATAGCAATCAGCCCCAGCATTTT
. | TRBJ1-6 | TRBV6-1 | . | CASKAGPGSPLHF | TGTGCCAGCAAAGCCGGACCGGGGTCACCCCTCCACTTT
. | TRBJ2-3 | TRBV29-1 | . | CSVETAGKEYF | TGCAGCGTTGAGACAGCCGGTAAAGAGTATTTT
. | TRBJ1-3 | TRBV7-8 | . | CASSRWTSGNTIYF | TGTGCCAGCAGCCGATGGACATCTGGAAACACCATATATTTT
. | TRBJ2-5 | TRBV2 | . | CAIPVDLGRTQYF | TGTGCCATCCCAGTAGATCTGGGGAGGACCCAGTACTTC
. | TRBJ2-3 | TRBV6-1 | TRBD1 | CASSESRQGLPVDTQYF | TGTGCCAGCAGTGAATCCAGACAGGGGCTACCGGTAGATACGCAGTATTTT
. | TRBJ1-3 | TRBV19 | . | CASSIVATGTSGNTIYF | TGTGCCAGTAGTATAGTGGCGACCGGGACCTCTGGAAACACCATATATTTT
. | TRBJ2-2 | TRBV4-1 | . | CASSPFGETYTGELFF | TGCGCCAGCAGCCCGTTTGGGGAGACTTACACCGGGGAGCTGTTTTTT
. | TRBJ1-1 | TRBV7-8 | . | CASSLPQCTTCFFF | TGTGCCAGCAGCTTACCCCAGTGCACTACTTGTTTTTTCTTT
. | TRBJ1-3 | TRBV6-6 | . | CASSYDTGRNTIYF | TGTGCCAGCAGTTACGATACTGGGAGAAACACCATATATTTT
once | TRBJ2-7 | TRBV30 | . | CAWKRTYEQHF | TGTGCCTGGAAGAGGACCTACGAGCAGCACTTC
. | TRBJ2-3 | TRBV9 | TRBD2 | CASSPKGLAGSAPSPDTQYF | TGTGCCAGCAGCCCCAAGGGACTAGCGGGTTCCGCTCCATCTCCAGATACGCAGTATTTT
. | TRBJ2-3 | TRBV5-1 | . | CASSLDSTSTDTQYF | TGCGCCAGCAGCTTGGACTCAACTAGCACAGATACGCAGTATTTT
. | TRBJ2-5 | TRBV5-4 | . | CASSSDEPGTQYF | TGTGCCAGCAGCTCAGACGAGCCCGGGACCCAGTACTTC
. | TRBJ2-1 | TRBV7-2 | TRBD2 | CASSPGTTYYNEQFF | TGTGCCAGCAGCCCAGGGACTACCTACTACAATGAGCAGTTCTTC
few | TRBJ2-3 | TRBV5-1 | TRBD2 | CASSLGTASGATDTQYF | TGCGCCAGCAGCTTGGGTACGGCTAGCGGAGCCACAGATACGCAGTATTTT
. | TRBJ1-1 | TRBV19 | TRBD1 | CASMGQLNTEAFF | TGTGCCAGTATGGGACAGCTGAACACTGAAGCTTTCTTT
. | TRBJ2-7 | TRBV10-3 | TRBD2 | CAISASGSSYEQYF | TGTGCCATCAGTGCTAGCGGGAGCTCCTACGAGCAGTACTTC
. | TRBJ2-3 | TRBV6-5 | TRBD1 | CASSRTGLTDTQYF | TGTGCCAGCAGTCGGACAGGTCTCACAGATACGCAGTATTTT
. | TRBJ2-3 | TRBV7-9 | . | CASSRDGTSTDTQYF | TGTGCCAGCAGCCGGGACGGAACTAGCACAGATACGCAGTATTTT
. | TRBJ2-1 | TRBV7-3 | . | CASSLGPSLQGEQFF | TGTGCCAGCAGCTTGGGCCCCTCCTTACAGGGTGAGCAGTTCTTC
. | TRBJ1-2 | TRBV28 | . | CASSSVRVISNYGYTF | TGTGCCAGCAGTTCAGTCAGGGTAATCTCTAACTATGGCTACACCTTC
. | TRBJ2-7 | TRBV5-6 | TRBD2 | CASSSFGLAQTAEQYF | TGTGCCAGCAGCTCTTTCGGACTAGCCCAAACAGCCGAGCAGTACTTC
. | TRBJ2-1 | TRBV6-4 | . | CASKSEAPANEQFF | TGTGCCAGCAAAAGCGAAGCCCCTGCCAATGAGCAGTTCTTC
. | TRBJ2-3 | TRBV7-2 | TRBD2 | CASSQGLAGGTDTQYF | TGTGCCAGCAGCCAGGGACTAGCGGGAGGTACAGATACGCAGTATTTT
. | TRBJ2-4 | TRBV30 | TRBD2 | CAWSGTSGGKNIQYF | TGTGCCTGGAGTGGGACTAGCGGGGGGAAAAACATTCAGTACTTC
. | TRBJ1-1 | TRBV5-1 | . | CASSLKGSGTEAFF | TGCGCCAGCAGCTTAAAGGGGTCGGGAACTGAAGCTTTCTTT
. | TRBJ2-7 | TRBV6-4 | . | CASSAARQYPPPYEQYF | TGTGCCAGCAGTGCAGCGCGGCAGTATCCCCCACCGTACGAGCAGTACTTC
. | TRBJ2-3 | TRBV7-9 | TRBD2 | CASSLGGGAQDTQYF | TGTGCCAGCAGCTTAGGCGGGGGGGCCCAAGATACGCAGTATTTT
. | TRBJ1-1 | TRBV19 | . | CASSIPKKKLDTEAFF | TGTGCCAGTAGTATCCCCAAAAAAAAACTGGACACTGAAGCTTTCTTT
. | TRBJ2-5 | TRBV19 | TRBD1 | CASSSRGQSYQETQYF | TGTGCCAGTAGTAGTAGGGGACAGTCGTACCAAGAGACCCAGTACTTC
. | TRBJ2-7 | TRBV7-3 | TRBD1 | CASSYRQGYEQYF | TGTGCCAGCAGCTACAGACAGGGCTACGAGCAGTACTTC
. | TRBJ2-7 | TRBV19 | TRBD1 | CASRLDRGNNEQYF | TGTGCCAGTAGGCTAGACAGGGGTAACAACGAGCAGTACTTC
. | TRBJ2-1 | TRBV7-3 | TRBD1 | CASSREAGQGAYEQFF | TGTGCCAGTAGCCGGGAGGCGGGACAGGGGGCATATGAGCAGTTCTTC
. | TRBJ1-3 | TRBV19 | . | CASSIITGSSGNTIYF | TGTGCCAGTAGTATCATCACGGGGAGCTCTGGAAACACCATATATTTT